These 22 T cell receptor beta chains share one sample of origin, sequenced in a study of T-cell reconstitution after alpha-beta-depleted transplantation in children. A TCRbeta library incorporating unique molecular identifiers was prepared. TCRdb recomputed calls from the PCR reads with MiXCR, one row per CDR3 protein. The repertoire holds 700,000 or so distinct CDR3 sequences, with over 10% as singletons. Sequences were derived from PBMCs, sampled before TCRalphabeta/CD19-depleted stem cell transplant. Source of these receptors: a girl aged 2 to 9 with congenital amegakaryocytic thrombocytopenia, due to receive a stem cell transplant.

This clonotype was seen at least ten times. The chain recombines TRBV5-5 with TRBJ2-7, with 11 bases aligning to TRBD2. The CDR3 has 17 residues. CDR1 is SGHKS, CDR2 YYEKEE, per germline (reference sequence). With 1 base clipped from V and 3 bases from J, the junction kept 9 bases outside the gene matches. CDR3 nucleotide sequence: TGTGCCAGCAGCTTGTGGCTAGCGGGAGGATTTGACTACGAGCAGTACTTC. The encoded protein is CASSLWLAGGFDYEQYF.

This clonotype has only a few counts. The chain combines TRBV3-1 with TRBJ1-1, with D unresolved. Germline lookup yields CDR1 LGHDT and CDR2 YNNKEL (reference sequence). The ends were cut back, 0 bases at V and 0 bases at J, with 14 bases in the middle. The length of the CDR3 is 17 residues. The CDR3 sequence is CASSQDLSVYMNTEAFF. CDR3 coding DNA: TGTGCCAGCAGCCAAGATCTAAGCGTGTACATGAACACTGAAGCTTTCTTT.

This clonotype occurred a few times. This chain links TRBV5-1 with TRBJ2-2; TRBD1 aligns across 8 bases. J was trimmed by 2 bases and V by 7 bases; bases with no gene match: 10. CDR1 and CDR2 (germline): SGHRS, YFSETQ. The CDR3 sequence is 16 residues long. The CDR3 nucleotides are TGCGCCAGCGCAACCATGGGGACAGGCAACACCGGGGAGCTGTTTTTT. This codes for CASATMGTGNTGELFF. Using reference TRBV5-1 and TRBJ2-2 for the parts outside the CDR3, the full variable domain is KAGVTQTPRYLIKTRGQQVTLSCSPISGHRSVSWYQQTPGQGLQFLFEYFSETQRNKGNFPGRFSGRQFSNSRSEMNVSTLELGDSALYLCASATMGTGNTGELFFGEGSRLTVL.

This chain connects TRBV3-1 to TRBJ2-1; 10 nucleotides line up with TRBD2. The germline V gene encodes CDR1 LGHDT and CDR2 YNNKEL (reference sequence). CDR3 length: 20 amino acids. V was clipped by 3 bases and J by 5 bases; unmatched bases: 19. The CDR3 DNA follows: TGTGCCAGCAGCCAGAGACAGGGTAGCGGGAGGCCCGAGCAGAACAATGAGCAGTTCTTC. Amino acid sequence: CASSQRQGSGRPEQNNEQFF.

This clonotype occurred a few times. The rearrangement uses TRBV15 and TRBJ2-1, with D tentatively TRBD1 (6 bases). Germline V gene lookup returns CDR1 LNHNV and CDR2 YYDKDF (reference sequence). This CDR3 has 13 residues. V was shortened by 7 bases and J by 0 bases, with 7 bases between the two germline ends. The CDR3 reads CATTDSSYNEQFF. Here the CDR3 DNA reads TGTGCCACCACGGACAGCTCCTACAATGAGCAGTTCTTC.

The table lists this clonotype with many counts. The chain links TRBV12-3 or TRBV12-4 to TRBJ1-2; TRBD1 matches 9 bases. Unmatched junction bases numbered 18, after V lost 5 bases and J lost 8 bases. CDR3 length: 17 residues. CDR3 nucleotides: TGTGCCAGCAGTACCCCGGACAGGGGATTCAGAGGAGGCGGCTACACCTTC. Translating it yields CASSTPDRGFRGGGYTF.

This clonotype was recorded at least ten times. The rearrangement joins TRBV20-1 to TRBJ2-3; TRBD2 agrees at 12 bases. Per the germline V gene, CDR1 is DFQATT and CDR2 is SNEGSKA (reference sequence). V lost 5 bases to trimming and J lost 2 bases; unmatched junction nucleotides: 5. This CDR3 has 15 amino acids. The CDR3 is CSAATSGRLTDTQYF. CDR3 nucleotides: TGCAGTGCTGCGACTAGCGGGAGACTCACAGATACGCAGTATTTT.

This clonotype was counted at least ten times. J is TRBJ2-3 and V is TRBV28; no clear D gene. The CDR3 spans 17 residues. Germline V gene sequence: CDR1 MDHEN, CDR2 SYDVKM. Trimming stripped 6 bases from V and 2 bases from J, with 21 bases between. CDR3 bases: TGTGCCAGCAGCCCCCAGAGAATCGCCCCTTACACAGATACGCAGTATTTT. Protein: CASSPQRIAPYTDTQYF.

This clonotype has at least ten counts. The rearrangement links TRBV6-1 to TRBJ1-5, with 9 nucleotides matching TRBD1. J lost 0 bases, V lost 8 bases, and 5 bases had no gene match. CDR3 length equals 15 residues. Germline V CDR1 and CDR2: MNHNS, SASEGT. In DNA, the CDR3 is TGTGCCAGCCTCCGGACAGGGGCTAGCAATCAGCCCCAGCATTTT. Translation gives CASLRTGASNQPQHF.

This CDR3 reads CASKLAGDEQYF. The CDR3 DNA is TGCGCCAGCAAGCTAGCGGGAGACGAGCAGTACTTC. The chain carries TRBV5-1 and TRBJ2-7; 10 bases fit TRBD2. Germline CDR1 reads SGHRS; CDR2 reads YFSETQ. V was pared by 6 bases and J by 5 bases, with 2 bases of the junction left unmatched. The CDR3 is made up of 12 amino acids.

This clonotype has more than one count but fewer than ten. The V call is TRBV12-3 or TRBV12-4, the J call TRBJ1-2; no reliable D call. The CDR3 sequence is 12 residues long. V dropped 7 bases and J dropped 6 bases, with 12 bases sitting between them. CDR3 nucleotide sequence: TGTGCCAGCAAACCAACGTGGGATGGCTACACCTTC. Amino acids: CASKPTWDGYTF.

J is TRBJ2-3 and V is TRBV7-9; D remains unclear. Germline CDR1 SEHNR, CDR2 FQNEAQ (reference sequence). V lost 8 bases to trimming and J lost 9 bases, with 9 bases between them. The CDR3 extends over 10 amino acids. DNA for the CDR3: TGTGCCAGCGCGGCCGTGACGCAGTATTTT. Its translation: CASAAVTQYF.

This clonotype was found many times. This chain links TRBV7-6 with TRBJ1-6, with a tentative D call TRBD1 (5 bases). Looked up from germline, CDR1 is SGHVS and CDR2 is FNYEAQ. V gave up 8 bases and J gave up 7 bases, with 15 bases separating them. The CDR3 is 14 residues long. The CDR3 DNA sequence: TGTGCCAGCGGAAGGGACGGAAAAAATTCACCCCTCCACTTT. Residues: CASGRDGKNSPLHF. Complete variable domain (other parts from reference TRBV7-6 and TRBJ1-6): GAGVSQSPRYKVTKRGQDVALRCDPISGHVSLYWYRQALGQGPEFLTYFNYEAQQDKSGLPNDRFSAERPEGSISTLTIQRTEQRDSAMYRCASGRDGKNSPLHFGNGTRLTVT.

This clonotype was seen only a few times. The chain couples TRBV7-9 to TRBJ2-1, with D possibly TRBD2 on 5 matching bases. Per the germline V gene, CDR1 is SEHNR and CDR2 is FQNEAQ (reference sequence). The CDR3 totals 13 residues. V was trimmed by 8 bases and J by 8 bases, leaving 16 bases between them. CDR3 DNA sequence: TGTGCCAGCGGGAGTGGTATTGGCGATGAGCAGTTCTTC. Translated: CASGSGIGDEQFF.

The table lists this clonotype with many counts. V usage is TRBV7-9 and J usage is TRBJ2-7; TRBD2 agrees at 10 bases. This CDR3 is 13 amino acids long. From germline, CDR1 is SEHNR and CDR2 FQNEAQ (reference sequence). After removal of 4 bases from V and 6 bases from J, the junction contained 3 bases not matched to a gene. The CDR3 nucleotides read TGTGCCAGCAGCTCGGGACTAGCGAGCGAGCAGTACTTC. As protein: CASSSGLASEQYF.

The table lists this clonotype with many counts. The rearrangement uses TRBV10-3 and TRBJ1-4; TRBD1 agrees at 9 bases. Germline-derived CDR1 and CDR2 are ENHRY and SYGVKD. J was trimmed by 6 bases and V by 9 bases; bases with no gene match: 2. The CDR3 runs to 12 residues. CDR3 nucleotide sequence: TGTGCCATGGGACAGGGCGATGAAAAACTGTTTTTT. Translation gives CAMGQGDEKLFF.

The chain has TRBV3-1 and TRBJ2-1, with D perhaps TRBD1 (6 bases). This CDR3 is built from 16 residues. Germline values: CDR1 LGHDT, CDR2 YNNKEL (reference sequence). Trimming removed 2 bases from V and 5 bases from J, with 16 bases in between. CDR3 loop: CASSQFIRDTDNEQFF. The CDR3 DNA is TGTGCCAGCAGCCAATTTATCCGGGACACCGACAATGAGCAGTTCTTC.

This clonotype was observed at least ten times. V is TRBV12-3 or TRBV12-4 and J is TRBJ1-1, with 7 bases aligning to TRBD1. The V and J ends lost 3 bases and 6 bases, in that order; junction bases with no gene match: 13. This CDR3 region has 16 residues. CDR3 protein: CASSFGPHRGIAEAFF. CDR3 DNA: TGTGCCAGCAGTTTTGGACCGCACAGGGGAATCGCTGAAGCTTTCTTT.

Points on this clonotype: A much larger clone differs from this one at a single base, so this may be a read error. The V and J genes are TRBV5-5 and TRBJ1-2; 7 nucleotides match TRBD1. The length of the CDR3 is 14 residues. Germline V gives CDR1 SGHKS, CDR2 YYEKEE (reference sequence). The DNA for the CDR3 is TGTGCCAACAGCTGGACAGGAGCTAACTATGGCTACACCTTC. Residues: CANSWTGANYGYTF.

The rearrangement uses TRBV25-1 and TRBJ2-5; D perhaps matches TRBD1 (6 bases). This CDR3 has 17 residues. Germline CDR1 reads MGHDK; CDR2 reads SYGVNS. V was shortened by 1 base and J by 3 bases, with 18 bases between the two germline ends. In DNA, the CDR3 is TGTGCCAGCAGTGAATCCATACGTGGACAGCAAGAAGAGACCCAGTACTTC. Protein product: CASSESIRGQQEETQYF. The full variable domain, completed using reference TRBV25-1 and TRBJ2-5, is EADIYQTPRYLVIGTGKKITLECSQTMGHDKMYWYQQDPGMELHLIHYSYGVNSTEKGDLSSESTVSRIRTEHFPLTLESARPSHTSQYLCASSESIRGQQEETQYFGPGTRLLVL.

This clonotype was recorded many times. V usage is TRBV5-1 and J usage is TRBJ2-1; 8 bases line up with TRBD1. V dropped 7 bases and J dropped 0; count of bases not matched to a gene: 15. CDR3 length equals 18 residues. Germline CDR1 reads SGHRS; CDR2 reads YFSETQ. CDR3 nucleotides: TGCGCCAGCCGTCCTGGGACAGGAAGACTTAGCTCCTACAATGAGCAGTTCTTC. Its protein product is CASRPGTGRLSSYNEQFF.

In this sample, this clonotype turned up many times. The chain is built from TRBV10-2 and TRBJ2-2, with D unresolved. CDR1 and CDR2 from the germline V gene are WSHSY and SAAADI. V was shortened by 3 bases and J by 6 bases, with 14 bases between the two germline ends. The length of the CDR3 is 15 residues. In DNA, the CDR3 is TGCGCCAGCAGTGACGGAGTCGAGTCATCCGGGGAGCTGTTTTTT. Its protein is CASSDGVESSGELFF.